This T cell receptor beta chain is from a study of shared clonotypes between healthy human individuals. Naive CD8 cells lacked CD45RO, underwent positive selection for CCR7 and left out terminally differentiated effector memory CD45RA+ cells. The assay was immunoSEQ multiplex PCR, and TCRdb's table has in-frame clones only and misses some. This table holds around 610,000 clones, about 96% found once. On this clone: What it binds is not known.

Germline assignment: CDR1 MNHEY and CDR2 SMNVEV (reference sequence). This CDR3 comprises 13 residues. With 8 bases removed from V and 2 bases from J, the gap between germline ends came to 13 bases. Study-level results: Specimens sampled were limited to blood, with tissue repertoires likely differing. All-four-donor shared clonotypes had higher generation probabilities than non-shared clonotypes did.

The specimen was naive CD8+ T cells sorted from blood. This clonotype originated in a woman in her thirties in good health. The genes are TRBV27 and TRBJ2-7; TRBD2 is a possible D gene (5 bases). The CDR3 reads CASGPGVTYEQYF. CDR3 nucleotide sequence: TGTGCCAGCGGTCCCGGGGTCACCTACGAGCAGTACTTC.